These T cell receptor beta chains were read from a single sample in a study of blood T cells in healthy people across ages. TCRdb used MiXCR to reprocess the 5' RACE reads, holding one entry per CDR3 protein. The repertoire holds 600,000 to 850,000 distinct CDR3 sequences, with 25% as singletons. These data also featured in a second study, about T cells of mothers and their children.

The specimen was blood. Receptors were obtained from a boy under 18 in good health. Each CDR3 is given with its conserved first and last residue. Fields, in order: J gene, V gene, CDR3 protein.

TRBJ2-2,TRBV29-1,CSVLPGPNTRELFF
TRBJ2-7,TRBV6-1,CASRAEQGAYEQYF
TRBJ2-7,TRBV11-2,CASSTYRLAGEYEQYF
TRBJ2-4,TRBV12-3/TRBV12-4,CASSASGQGAPLVYF
TRBJ1-5,TRBV20-1,CSARDIVNSTSHSNQPQHF
TRBJ2-1,TRBV29-1,CSDWDRRYNEQFF
TRBJ2-7,TRBV4-3,CASGQDLAGGKDEQYF
TRBJ2-5,TRBV29-1,CSFGLAGDLTQYF
TRBJ2-7,TRBV20-1,CSARGLGDSYEQYF
TRBJ2-3,TRBV24-1,CATSDTADTQYF
TRBJ2-3,TRBV29-1,CSVEGSRLGTQYF
TRBJ1-1,TRBV27,CASSLSPGGAFTEAFF
TRBJ2-7,TRBV7-3,CASSQGGLNEQYF
TRBJ1-2,TRBV11-2,CASSLDLTGGYGYTF
.,TRBV7-2,CASSLSPRTYEQYF
TRBJ1-2,TRBV12-3/TRBV12-4,CASSHHADNYGYTF